This T cell receptor beta chain was sequenced during a study of tumor-infiltrating lymphocytes in primary liver carcinoma. It was from roughly 20-30 mg of unsorted bulk tissue that RNA and DNA were co-extracted. Unmatched junction bases numbered 9, after V lost 8 bases and J lost 1 base. This CDR3 spans 15 amino acids. CDR1 and CDR2 from the germline V gene are SGHAT and FQDESV (reference sequence). The input was around 530 ng total RNA; TCR beta cDNA was made from it with a constant-region primer. Each TCR beta library was derived from three nested multiplex PCR rounds that employed slightly modified ARM-PCR. The first two PCR rounds used TRBV1-TRBV30 forward primers with a C-beta reverse primer, about 10 cycles each. MiXCR, run by TCRdb on the multiplex PCR reads, gives a single entry per CDR3 protein. The sample has more than 85,000 distinct CDR3 sequences; roughly 80% are singletons.

The V call is TRBV11-1, the J call TRBJ2-7; 9 bases align to TRBD1. The sample comprised liver tumor tissue from sampling region 3. Indicated subset: tumor region T3, left-lateral pole. This clonotype was sampled from a man in his forties or fifties with primary liver carcinoma and hepatitis B virus infection. CDR3: CASSGPGQGSYEQYF. Written as DNA, the CDR3 is TGTGCCAGCTCTGGTCCGGGACAGGGTTCCTACGAGCAGTACTTC.